This entry concerns a single T cell receptor beta chain. This entry belongs to a study of cytomegalovirus exposure and HLA in healthy donors. The CDR3 is 12 amino acids. Germline CDR1 MNHNS, CDR2 SASEGT. Trimming shortened V by 5 bases and J by 3 bases, and 8 bases separated the two germline ends. PCR involved 60 Vbeta and 13 Jbeta primers. Only in-frame clones appear in the TCRdb table, and some are missing; sequencing was by immunoSEQ multiplex PCR. The sample contains 70,000 or so clones, almost 85% of which appear only once. The receptor comes from a man younger than 35 in good health and CMV-seronegative. Sequences were obtained from PBMCs. The chain couples TRBV6-1 to TRBJ2-7; D gene ambiguous. CDR3 DNA sequence: TGTGCCAGCAGTCCCGTCGGCTACGAGCAGTACTTC. Translated: CASSPVGYEQYF.